The clone carrying this TCR beta chain has ten or more counts. The CDR3 extends over 15 amino acids. Trimming at V came to 3 bases and at J to 2 bases, leaving 4 bases not matched to a gene. The V gene's germline CDR1 is SGHDN and CDR2 FVKESK. This sample's RNA came from whole unsorted tissue. This non-tumor lung sample came from over 3 cm beyond the tumor edge. The data stem from a study of tumor and adjacent non-tumor tissue in lung cancer. Three rounds of nested PCR, following a modified ARM-PCR protocol, produced the TCRbeta library. From the multiplex PCR reads, TCRdb called clonotypes with MiXCR, one entry per CDR3 protein. The sample records over 35,000 distinct CDR3 sequences, 60% being singletons.

Input material: distant non-tumor lung tissue. The sequence derives from a man aged 50-59 years with non-small cell lung cancer. The genes are TRBV14 and TRBJ2-5; 9 nucleotides line up with TRBD1. CDR3 nucleotide sequence: TGTGCCAGCAGCCATTGGGACAGGGATCAAGAGACCCAGTACTTC. The encoded protein is CASSHWDRDQETQYF.